This T cell receptor beta chain was captured by sequencing in a study of blood T cells in healthy people across ages. CDR3 length: 16 residues. Trimming left V 0 bases short and J 1 base short, with 15 bases between. Germline V gene data show CDR1 as DFQATT and CDR2 as SNEGSKA (reference sequence). The authors isolated at least 7 million PBMCs per sample. Extraction yielded at least 5 micrograms of total RNA per sample. Through a sample-barcoded 5' primer and a J-beta primer mix, a second PCR was run for 7 to 11 cycles. From the 5' RACE reads, TCRdb called clonotypes with MiXCR, one entry per CDR3 protein. The sample records about 780,000 distinct CDR3 sequences, 46% being singletons.

The material sequenced was blood. This clonotype was obtained from an elderly man in good health. The chain combines TRBV20-1 with TRBJ1-2, with D maybe TRBD1 (5 bases). The CDR3 nucleotides read TGCAGTGCTAGAGATATGGCACGGGGCGATAACTATGGCTACACCTTC. It is translated as CSARDMARGDNYGYTF.